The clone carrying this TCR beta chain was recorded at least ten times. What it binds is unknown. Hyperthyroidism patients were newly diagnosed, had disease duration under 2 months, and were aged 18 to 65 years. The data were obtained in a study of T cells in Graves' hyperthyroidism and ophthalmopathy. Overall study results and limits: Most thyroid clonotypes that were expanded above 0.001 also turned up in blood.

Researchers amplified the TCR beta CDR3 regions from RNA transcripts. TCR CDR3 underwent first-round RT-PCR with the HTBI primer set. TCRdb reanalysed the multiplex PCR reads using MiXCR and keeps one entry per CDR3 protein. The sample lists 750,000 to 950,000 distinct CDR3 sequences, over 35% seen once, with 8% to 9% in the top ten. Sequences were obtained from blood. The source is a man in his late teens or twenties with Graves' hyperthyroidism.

This CDR3 reads CSPRLAGGSETQYF. In DNA form, the CDR3 reads TGCAGCCCCCGACTAGCGGGAGGGTCGGAGACCCAGTACTTC. The V and J genes are TRBV29-1 and TRBJ2-5; 14 bases are shared with TRBD2. The trim removed 8 bases at V and 5 bases at J, leaving 7 bases unmatched. Looked up from germline, CDR1 is SQVTM and CDR2 is ANQGSEA. This CDR3 comprises 14 residues.